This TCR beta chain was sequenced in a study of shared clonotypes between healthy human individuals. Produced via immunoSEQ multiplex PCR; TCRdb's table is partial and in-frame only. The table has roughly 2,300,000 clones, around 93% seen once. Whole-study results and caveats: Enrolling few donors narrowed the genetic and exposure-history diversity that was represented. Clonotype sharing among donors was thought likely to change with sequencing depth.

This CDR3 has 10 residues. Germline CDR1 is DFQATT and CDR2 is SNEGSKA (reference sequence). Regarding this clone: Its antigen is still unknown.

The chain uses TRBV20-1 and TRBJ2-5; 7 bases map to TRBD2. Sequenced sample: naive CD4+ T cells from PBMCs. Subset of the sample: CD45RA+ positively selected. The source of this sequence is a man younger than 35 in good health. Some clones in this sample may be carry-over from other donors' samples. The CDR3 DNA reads TGCGGCGGGGGTTTAGAGACCCAGTACTTC. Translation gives CGGGLETQYF.